The T cell receptor beta chain under discussion was sequenced for a study of cytotoxic CD8 clonotypes in ibrutinib-treated CLL. The wider study: Partial responders roughly 25, complete 2; roughly 12 progressed and 14 stayed in remission by median 68 months.

CDR1 and CDR2 (germline): MGHRA, YSYEKL. The CDR3 runs 18 residues. With 4 bases clipped from V and 0 bases from J, the junction kept 11 bases outside the gene matches. Assay used: immunoSEQ multiplex PCR; TCRdb lists only in-frame clones, some missing. The sample records 250,000 to 350,000 clones, approximately 79% being singletons. Study observations and caveats: The study sampled sustained-remission and progressing patients at different times. Upon ibrutinib response clonality rose, and upon progression it fell back toward baseline.

As to this clone: Antigen unknown.

The J gene is TRBJ2-1, the V gene TRBV4-1, with 8 bases fitting TRBD2. Sequenced material: PBMCs, taken at disease progression, from a patient treated with ibrutinib. This clonotype was sampled from a human donor with chronic lymphocytic leukemia. The CDR3 sequence is CASSPSGRSGSSYNEQFF. The CDR3 region has the DNA TGCGCCAGCAGCCCGTCCGGTCGGAGCGGGAGCTCCTACAATGAGCAGTTCTTC.